One sample yielded the 8 T cell receptor beta chains listed below, sequenced in a study of ipilimumab plus nivolumab after autologous stem cell transplantation. Profiling relied on immunoSEQ multiplex PCR, and the TCRdb table lists in-frame clones only, not all of them. The sample records around 23,000 clones, approximately 73% being singletons. The sample here was PBMCs, taken in a trial of ipilimumab plus nivolumab as post-transplant consolidation. All receptors come from a male donor with diffuse large B-cell lymphoma.

In regard to this clone: The sample carries other DNA sequences with the same CDR3. This rearrangement joins TRBV4-1 to TRBJ2-1; unclear D gene. Trimming shortened V by 0 bases and J by 0 bases, and 9 bases separated the two germline ends. The CDR3 covers 16 residues. Germline V lookup: CDR1 MGHRA, CDR2 YSYEKL. The CDR3 DNA reads TGCGCCAGCAGCCAAGAAGGCCGAAGCTCCTACAATGAGCAGTTCTTC. Translation gives CASSQEGRSSYNEQFF.

The rearrangement joins TRBV2 to TRBJ2-7, with TRBD2 identical over 9 bases. Germline CDR1 reads SNHLY; CDR2 reads FYNNEI. J lost 4 bases, V lost 4 bases, and 5 bases had no gene match. The CDR3 is 14 amino acids. CDR3 DNA: TGTGCCAGCAGTGTAGGCGGGGGGGCATACGAGCAGTACTTC. It translates to CASSVGGGAYEQYF.

The V gene is TRBV18, the J gene TRBJ2-2; maybe TRBD1 (5 bases). Per the germline V gene, CDR1 is KGHSH and CDR2 is LQKENI. The V and J ends lost 3 bases and 0 bases respectively, with 8 bases between them. This CDR3 region has 15 residues. The CDR3 sequence: CASSPQGANTGELFF. In nucleotides, the CDR3 is TGTGCCAGCTCACCGCAGGGCGCGAACACCGGGGAGCTGTTTTTT.

V gene TRBV19 combines with J gene TRBJ1-4, with D uncertain. Germline V gives CDR1 LNHDA, CDR2 SQIVND (reference sequence). Trimming removed 1 base at V and 10 bases at J, with 4 bases between. The CDR3 is 11 residues long. The CDR3 spells CASSIGGKLFF. Here the CDR3 DNA reads TGTGCCAGTAGTATAGGCGGAAAACTGTTTTTT.

The chain recombines TRBV4-1 with TRBJ1-1, with D possibly matching TRBD1 (5 bases). The germline V and J ends were trimmed by 6 bases and 0 bases, with 11 bases remaining between them. The CDR3 is 14 residues long. Germline V gene lookup returns CDR1 MGHRA and CDR2 YSYEKL. The DNA for the CDR3 is TGCGCCAGCAGGGGGGTCACGGTGAACACTGAAGCTTTCTTT. Its translation: CASRGVTVNTEAFF.

The rearrangement uses TRBV4-2 and TRBJ1-5, with a possible D match to TRBD1 (5 bases). CDR1 is LGHNA, CDR2 YNFKEQ, per germline. V was shortened by 0 bases and J by 2 bases, with 14 bases between the two germline ends. CDR3 length: 17 residues. CDR3 DNA sequence: TGTGCCAGCAGCCAAGATGTCGGCAGGGTAGGCAATCAGCCCCAGCATTTT. Its translation is CASSQDVGRVGNQPQHF.

The chain couples TRBV4-2 to TRBJ2-7, with D tentatively TRBD1 (5 bases). CDR1 is LGHNA and CDR2 is YNFKEQ in the germline V gene. V was shortened by 0 bases and J by 3 bases, with 9 bases between the two germline ends. The CDR3 is 14 residues long. The CDR3 reads CASSQDRALYEQYF. For the CDR3, the DNA is TGTGCCAGCAGCCAAGACAGGGCACTCTACGAGCAGTACTTC.

The V gene is TRBV27, the J gene TRBJ2-5; 8 nucleotides align to TRBD1. Judging by the DNA end, TRBJ2-7 fits better; the J call may be wrong. The CDR3 extends over 16 amino acids. Germline loops: CDR1 MNHEY, CDR2 SMNVEV (reference sequence). CDR3: CASSPHRQGITYEQYF. The CDR3 DNA sequence: TGTGCCAGCAGTCCCCACCGACAGGGGATCACCTACGAGCAGTACTTC.